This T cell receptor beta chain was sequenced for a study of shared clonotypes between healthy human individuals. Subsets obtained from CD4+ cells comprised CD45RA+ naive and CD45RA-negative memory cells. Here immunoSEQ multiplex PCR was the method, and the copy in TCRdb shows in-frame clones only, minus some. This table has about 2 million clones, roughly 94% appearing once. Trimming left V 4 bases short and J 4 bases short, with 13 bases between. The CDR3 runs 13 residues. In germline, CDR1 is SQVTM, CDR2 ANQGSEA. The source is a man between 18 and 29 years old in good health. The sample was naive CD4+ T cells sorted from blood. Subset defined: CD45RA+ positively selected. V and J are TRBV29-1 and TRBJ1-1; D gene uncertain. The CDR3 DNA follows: TGCAGCGTTGGGGTAAGCGTTGGCACTGAAGCTTTCTTT. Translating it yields CSVGVSVGTEAFF.